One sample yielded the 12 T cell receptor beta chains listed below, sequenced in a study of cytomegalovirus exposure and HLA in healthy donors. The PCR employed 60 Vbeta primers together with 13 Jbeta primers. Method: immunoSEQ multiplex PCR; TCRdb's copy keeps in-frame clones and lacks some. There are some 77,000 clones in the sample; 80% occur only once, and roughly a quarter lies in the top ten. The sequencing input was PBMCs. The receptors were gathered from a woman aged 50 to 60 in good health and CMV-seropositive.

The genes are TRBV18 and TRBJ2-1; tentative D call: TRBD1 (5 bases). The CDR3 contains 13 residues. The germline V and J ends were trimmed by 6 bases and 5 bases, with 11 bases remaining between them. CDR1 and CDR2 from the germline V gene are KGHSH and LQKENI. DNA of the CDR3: TGTGCCAGCTCGGCCGGCAGGGACAATGAGCAGTTCTTC. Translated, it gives CASSAGRDNEQFF.

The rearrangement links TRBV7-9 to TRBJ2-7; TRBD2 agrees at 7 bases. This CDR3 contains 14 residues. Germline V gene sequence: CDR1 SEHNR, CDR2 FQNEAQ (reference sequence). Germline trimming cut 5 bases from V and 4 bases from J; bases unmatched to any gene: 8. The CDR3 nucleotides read TGTGCCAGCAGCCGCTTGGGAGGGGCATACGAGCAGTACTTC. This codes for CASSRLGGAYEQYF.

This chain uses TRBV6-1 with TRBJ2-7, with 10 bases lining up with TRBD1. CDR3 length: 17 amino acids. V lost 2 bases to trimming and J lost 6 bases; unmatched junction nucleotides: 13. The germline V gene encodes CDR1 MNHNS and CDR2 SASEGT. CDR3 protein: CASSEYGFGTGAREQYF. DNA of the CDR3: TGTGCCAGCAGTGAATATGGGTTTGGGACAGGGGCCCGCGAGCAGTACTTC.

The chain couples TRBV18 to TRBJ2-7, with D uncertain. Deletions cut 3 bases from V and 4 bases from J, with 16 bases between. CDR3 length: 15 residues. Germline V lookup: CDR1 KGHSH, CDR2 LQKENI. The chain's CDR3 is CASSPILDFTYEQYF. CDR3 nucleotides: TGTGCCAGCTCACCGATTCTTGATTTTACTTACGAGCAGTACTTC. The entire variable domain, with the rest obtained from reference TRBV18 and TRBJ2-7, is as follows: NAGVMQNPRHLVRRRGQEARLRCSPMKGHSHVYWYRQLPEEGLKFMVYLQKENIIDESGMPKERFSAEFPKEGPSILRIQQVVRGDSAAYFCASSPILDFTYEQYFGPGTRLTVT.

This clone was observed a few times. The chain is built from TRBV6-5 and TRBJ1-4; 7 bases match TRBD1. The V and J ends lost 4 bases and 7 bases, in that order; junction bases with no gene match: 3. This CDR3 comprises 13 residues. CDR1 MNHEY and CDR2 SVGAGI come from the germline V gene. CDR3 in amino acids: CASSWTGREKLFF. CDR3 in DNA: TGTGCCAGCAGTTGGACAGGCCGTGAAAAACTGTTTTTT.

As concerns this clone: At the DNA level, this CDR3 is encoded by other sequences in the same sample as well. CDR3 region: CASSPFGTGLGFGYTF. As DNA, the CDR3 is TGTGCCAGCAGCCCATTTGGGACAGGCCTTGGGTTTGGCTACACCTTC. The chain uses TRBV11-2 and TRBJ1-2, with 8 nucleotides matching TRBD1. Losses at the gene ends were 5 bases for V and 7 bases for J; bases not matched to a gene: 15. Germline V gene sequence: CDR1 SGHAT, CDR2 FQNNGV. The CDR3 totals 16 residues.

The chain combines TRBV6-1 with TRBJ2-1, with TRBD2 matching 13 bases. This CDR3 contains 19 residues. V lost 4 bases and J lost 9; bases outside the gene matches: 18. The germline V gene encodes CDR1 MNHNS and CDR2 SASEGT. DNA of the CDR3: TGTGCCAGCAGTGCGACTAGCGGGGGGACTAGATCCCTAGGGGCTGAGCAGTTCTTC. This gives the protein CASSATSGGTRSLGAEQFF.

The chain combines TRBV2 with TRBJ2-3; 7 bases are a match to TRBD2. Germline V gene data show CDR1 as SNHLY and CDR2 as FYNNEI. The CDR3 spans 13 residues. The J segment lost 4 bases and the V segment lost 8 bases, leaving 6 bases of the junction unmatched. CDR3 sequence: CASQLGRADTQYF. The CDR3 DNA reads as TGTGCCAGCCAACTAGGGAGGGCAGATACGCAGTATTTT.

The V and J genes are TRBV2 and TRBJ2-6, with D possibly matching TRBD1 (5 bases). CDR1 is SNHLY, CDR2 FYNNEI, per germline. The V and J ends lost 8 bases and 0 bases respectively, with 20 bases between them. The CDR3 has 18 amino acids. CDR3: CASSHYRQFGSGANVLTF. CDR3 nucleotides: TGTGCCAGCTCCCATTACCGACAGTTCGGCTCTGGGGCCAACGTCCTGACTTTC. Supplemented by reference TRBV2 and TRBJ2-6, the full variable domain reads EPEVTQTPSHQVTQMGQEVILRCVPISNHLYFYWYRQILGQKVEFLVSFYNNEISEKSEIFDDQFSVERPDGSNFTLKIRSTKLEDSAMYFCASSHYRQFGSGANVLTFGAGSRLTVL.

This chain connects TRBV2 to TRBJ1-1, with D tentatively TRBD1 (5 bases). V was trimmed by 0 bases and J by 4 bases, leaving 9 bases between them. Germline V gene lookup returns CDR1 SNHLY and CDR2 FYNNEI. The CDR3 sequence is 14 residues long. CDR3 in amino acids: CASSEAGGGTEAFF. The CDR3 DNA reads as TGTGCCAGCAGTGAAGCAGGCGGGGGCACTGAAGCTTTCTTT.

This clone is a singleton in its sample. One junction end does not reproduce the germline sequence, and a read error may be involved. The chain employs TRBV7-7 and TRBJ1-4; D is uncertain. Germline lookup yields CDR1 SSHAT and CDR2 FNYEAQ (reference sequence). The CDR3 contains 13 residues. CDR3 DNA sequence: TGTGCTAGCAGCTCCGATTCGGGTGAAAAACTGTTTTTT. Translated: CASSSDSGEKLFF. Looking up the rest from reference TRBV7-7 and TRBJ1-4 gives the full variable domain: GAGVSQSPRYKVTKRGQDVTLRCDPISSHATLYWYQQALGQGPEFLTYFNYEAQPDKSGLPSDRFSAERPEGSISTLTIQRTEQRDSAMYRCASSSDSGEKLFFGSGTQLSVL.

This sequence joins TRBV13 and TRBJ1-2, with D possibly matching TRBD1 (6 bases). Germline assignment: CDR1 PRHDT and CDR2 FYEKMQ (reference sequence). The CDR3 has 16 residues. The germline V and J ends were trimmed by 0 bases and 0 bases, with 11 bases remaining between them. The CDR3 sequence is CASSLGGRGANYGYTF. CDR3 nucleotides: TGTGCCAGCAGCTTAGGGGGCAGGGGTGCTAACTATGGCTACACCTTC.